This T cell receptor (beta chain) is drawn from a study of CXCR3-negative and CXCR3-positive naive CD8 T cells. Study information: Sequencing yielded 120 million to 150 million TRB reads, roughly 1.5 +/- 0.3 million per library. Points from the study as a whole: CXCR3-positive naive cells had TRB CDR3s that were more hydrophobic than CXCR3-negative naive cells had. In both naive subsets diversity was comparably high, whereas memory CD8+ cells showed much lower diversity.

On this clonotype: Its matching antigen is unknown.

Germline V lookup: CDR1 LGHDT, CDR2 YNNKEL (reference sequence). This CDR3 contains 16 residues. The study made its TRB cDNA libraries by 5' RACE, adding UMI labels. Using the 5' RACE reads, TCRdb records one entry per CDR3 protein without DNA. The sample data list approximately 100,000 distinct CDR3 sequences. Naive CD8+ T lymphocytes were specified as CD45RO-CCR7+CD27+CD95-. The source material was naive CXCR3+ CD8+ T cells from blood. This sample's subset: CD45RO-CCR7+CD27+CD95- naive CD8+ T cells expressing CXCR3 (TNR3+). This TCR was sampled from a human donor in good health. Some clones in this sample may be carry-over from other donors' samples. The V and J genes are TRBV3-1 and TRBJ2-1; the TRBD2 assignment by TCRdb is unverifiable without DNA. CDR3 in amino acids: CASSHPLGSQLNEQFF.